Here is one T cell receptor beta chain with its context. In this sample, this clonotype turned up a few times. This receptor's antigen is unknown. The sample holds no much larger clone one base away, and base qualities are not on file. This specimen comes from a study of early T cells in non-severe SARS-CoV-2 infection (dated by TCRdb to the early 2020s). Broadly, across the study: Because TCR sequencing relied on bulk RNA taken from unsorted whole blood, pairing of alpha and beta chains was not possible.

The research as a whole found: VDJdb matching was skewed toward anti-spike CD8 responses and likely underestimated virus-specific expansions by missing private and CD4 specificities.

Reading from cysteine to phenylalanine, the CDR3 counts 12 amino acids. Only the CDR3 DNA is retained, 36 bases long and in frame from the first base. CDR1 and CDR2, per the germline V gene, are SGHTA and FQGNSA. Trimming at the junction amounts to 5 bases on V and 1 base on J, and the germline ends lie 3 bases apart. Library prep was done by 5' RACE. The sequencer was a NextSeq 500. The TCR library protocol attached unique molecular identifiers to individual cDNA molecules to correct for sequencing error and PCR bias. TCR alpha and beta chains were both sequenced, and the abundances of alpha and beta sequences in each sample were closely correlated with each other. In the paper's pipeline: Decombinator V4 was used to annotate the V gene, J gene and CDR3 of the TCR sequences. TCRs were defined as expanded if a significant change between any two time points was detected under a Poisson model with p below 0.0001. TCR abundances were normalised to the total number of TCRs sequenced per sample and expressed as counts per million. TRAV1-2 paired with TRAJ12, TRAJ20 or TRAJ33 defined MAIT TCRs, while TRAV10 paired with TRAJ18 defined iNKT TCRs. VDJdb, accessed on 1 November 2021, was searched for TCRs annotated for CMV, EBV and SARS-CoV-2, and TCRs annotated for more than one antigen were excluded. TCRdb itself trimmed the public reads at Q25 with fastp, ran MiXCR and retained productive beta chains. Each CDR3 protein appears once, grouped with its most common genes and DNA. TCRdb's processing, not the authors', yielded these V and J calls. Recorded for this sample are approximately 66,000 distinct CDR3 sequences; around an eighth of them occurred a single time. Roughly 4.6% of the sample comes from the top ten.

A case-control design nested within a healthcare worker cohort in London, UK, was used, with weekly nasopharyngeal swab PCR tests and blood sampling performed. Healthcare workers were enrolled in the week of the UK lockdown, from 23 to 31 March 2020, and were followed every week for up to about 16 weeks. The sequenced material came from whole blood. This clonotype originated in an adult who was a healthcare worker with PCR-confirmed SARS-CoV-2 infection or an uninfected control (not recorded which). The rearrangement joined TRBV7-2 to TRBJ1-5; a confident D gene designation cannot be given. The CDR3 here reads CASSDSNQPQHF. The sequence in DNA is TGTGCCAGCAGCGACAGCAATCAGCCCCAGCATTTT.